The 32 T cell receptor beta chains reported below all come from one sample, sequenced in a study of shared clonotypes between healthy human individuals. The data were produced by immunoSEQ multiplex PCR, yet TCRdb's version contains in-frame clones alone and is incomplete. Of 1,500,000 or so clones listed, approximately 97% are singletons. What was sequenced was naive CD4+ T cells sorted from blood. Specified subset: CD45RA+ positively selected. The receptors shown here come from a man in his thirties or forties in good health.

About this clone itself: Other DNA sequences in the same sample also yield this CDR3. This sequence joins TRBV11-2 and TRBJ2-1; 12 bases fit TRBD2. The CDR3 sequence is 15 residues long. From germline, CDR1 is SGHAT and CDR2 FQNNGV. J gave up 3 bases and V 6 bases, and 3 bases lay outside the gene matches. The CDR3 sequence is CASRPTSGSYNEQFF. CDR3 sequence (DNA): TGTGCCAGCAGGCCGACTAGCGGGAGCTACAATGAGCAGTTCTTC.

This chain uses TRBV7-9 with TRBJ2-5; maybe TRBD1 (6 bases). CDR1 is SEHNR and CDR2 is FQNEAQ in the germline V gene (reference sequence). V dropped 6 bases and J dropped 0 bases, with 8 bases sitting between them. The CDR3 runs 13 residues. The CDR3 reads CASRWTDQETQYF. In nucleotides, the CDR3 is TGTGCCAGCAGGTGGACAGACCAAGAGACCCAGTACTTC.

The J gene is TRBJ1-1, the V gene TRBV7-2; D is unclear. Germline V gene sequence: CDR1 SGHTA, CDR2 FQGNSA. The CDR3 runs 16 residues. The V and J ends lost 2 bases and 3 bases respectively, with 16 bases between them. CDR3 sequence (DNA): TGTGCCAGCAGCTTAATTTCGGCAGGCGGAGACACTGAAGCTTTCTTT. Encoded protein: CASSLISAGGDTEAFF.

The CDR3 protein is CASSTMSSSYNEQFF. The DNA for the CDR3 is TGTGCCAGCAGTACGATGTCGAGCTCCTACAATGAGCAGTTCTTC. The rearrangement links TRBV6-1 to TRBJ2-1, with no clear D. This CDR3 spans 15 amino acids. The V gene's germline CDR1 is MNHNS and CDR2 SASEGT. Between the trimmed V and J ends, which lost 5 bases and 0 bases, there was a span of 11 bases.

The J gene is TRBJ2-1, the V gene TRBV19; 10 bases align to TRBD1. The CDR3 is 15 amino acids. Germline V gives CDR1 LNHDA, CDR2 SQIVND (reference sequence). Germline trimming cut 4 bases from V and 2 bases from J; bases unmatched to any gene: 2. The CDR3 is CASSRTGGAYNEQFF. DNA of the CDR3: TGTGCCAGTAGTAGGACAGGGGGTGCCTACAATGAGCAGTTCTTC.

The rearrangement uses TRBV4-1 and TRBJ2-5; 10 positions match TRBD2. CDR3 length equals 16 residues. Trimming removed 2 bases from V and 2 bases from J; junction bases left unmatched: 5. Germline CDR1 MGHRA, CDR2 YSYEKL. CDR3: CASSQLTSGQQETQYF. CDR3 in DNA: TGCGCCAGCAGCCAATTGACTAGCGGGCAGCAAGAGACCCAGTACTTC.

For this clone: The junction departs from the called germline gene at one end, perhaps through a read error. J is TRBJ2-7 and V is TRBV7-2; TRBD2 matches 9 bases. Germline CDR1 is SGHTA and CDR2 is FQGNSA. CDR3 size: 15 residues. The CDR3 reads CASSQEGGRGYEQYF. DNA for the CDR3: TGCGCCAGCAGCCAAGAGGGCGGGAGGGGCTACGAGCAGTACTTC. Based on the CDR3 plus reference TRBV7-2 and TRBJ2-7, the full variable domain is GAGVSQSPSNKVTEKGKDVELRCDPISGHTALYWYRQSLGQGLEFLIYFQGNSAPDKSGLPSDRFSAERTGGSVSTLTIQRTQQEDSAVYLCASSQEGGRGYEQYFGPGTRLTVT.

The chain carries TRBV28 and TRBJ2-7; weak D call: TRBD1 (7 bases). Trimming took off 10 bases at V and 0 bases at J, with 13 bases between the two ends. Germline V gene lookup returns CDR1 MDHEN and CDR2 SYDVKM. The CDR3 runs to 13 residues. The CDR3 loop reads CAIRGDSSYEQYF. CDR3 bases: TGTGCCATCAGGGGGGACAGCTCCTACGAGCAGTACTTC.

This chain uses TRBV29-1 with TRBJ2-5; a weak D match, TRBD1 (8 bases). The V end was cut by 7 bases, the J end by 2 bases, with 17 bases between. Germline CDR1 and CDR2: SQVTM and ANQGSEA. This CDR3 is 14 amino acids long. Written as DNA, the CDR3 is TGCAGCGAGCGGGACAGGCTTACTCAAGAGACCCAGTACTTC. This encodes CSERDRLTQETQYF.

This chain uses TRBV27 with TRBJ1-1; 7 bases map to TRBD1. Germline CDR1 MNHEY, CDR2 SMNVEV (reference sequence). V shed 0 bases, J shed 11 bases, and the junction held 9 bases outside the gene matches. The CDR3 sequence is 14 residues long. The CDR3 loop is CASSLSGGGGGAFF. In DNA, the CDR3 is TGTGCCAGCAGTTTATCAGGCGGAGGGGGCGGGGCTTTCTTT.

The chain couples TRBV6-5 to TRBJ2-7; possible D gene TRBD2, 5 bases. The V end lost 2 bases, the J end lost 9 bases, and 14 bases lay between the germline ends. The CDR3 length is 13 residues. Per the germline V gene, CDR1 is MNHEY and CDR2 is SVGAGI. CDR3 in amino acids: CASSYGGPTGQYF. CDR3 nucleotides: TGTGCCAGCAGTTACGGAGGCCCGACGGGGCAGTACTTC.

V and J are TRBV10-1 and TRBJ2-7; 8 bases are shared with TRBD1. Germline assignment: CDR1 WNHNN and CDR2 SYGVQD (reference sequence). The V gene end was trimmed by 2 bases and the J gene end by 4 bases; junction bases not matched to a gene: 7. CDR3 length: 15 residues. CDR3 region: CASSERGTGWYEQYF. The CDR3 coding sequence is TGCGCCAGCAGTGAGAGGGGGACAGGATGGTACGAGCAGTACTTC.

V gene TRBV9 combines with J gene TRBJ2-1; 7 positions match TRBD2. The CDR3 has 17 amino acids. Germline CDR1 is SGDLS and CDR2 is YYNGEE. Trimming removed 2 bases from V and 7 bases from J; junction bases left unmatched: 15. This CDR3 reads CASSVSGGREPLNEQFF. CDR3 bases: TGTGCCAGCAGCGTTTCCGGAGGGCGGGAGCCCCTGAATGAGCAGTTCTTC.

The chain uses TRBV6-6 and TRBJ2-5; 8 positions agree with TRBD2. Germline CDR1 reads MNHNY; CDR2 reads SVGAGI (reference sequence). The CDR3 consists of 15 residues. The V segment lost 5 bases and the J segment 0 bases; nucleotides outside the gene matches: 5. The CDR3 nucleotides are TGTGCCAGCAGTAAACGGGGGGGGTACCAAGAGACCCAGTACTTC. As protein: CASSKRGGYQETQYF.

V and J are TRBV14 and TRBJ1-5, with a weak D call TRBD1 (6 bases). The CDR3 is 18 amino acids. Trimming took off 0 bases at V and 0 bases at J, with 15 bases between the two ends. CDR1 SGHDN and CDR2 FVKESK come from the germline V gene. CDR3 loop: CASSQEGGARDSNQPQHF. The CDR3 DNA sequence: TGTGCCAGCAGCCAAGAGGGGGGGGCCCGGGATAGCAATCAGCCCCAGCATTTT. The full variable domain, its missing parts supplied by reference TRBV14 and TRBJ1-5, is EAGVTQFPSHSVIEKGQTVTLRCDPISGHDNLYWYRRVMGKEIKFLLHFVKESKQDESGMPNNRFLAERTGGTYSTLKVQPAELEDSGVYFCASSQEGGARDSNQPQHFGDGTRLSIL.

V usage is TRBV19 and J usage is TRBJ1-1, with TRBD1 matching over 7 bases. Germline CDR1 and CDR2: LNHDA and SQIVND (reference sequence). The CDR3 length is 16 residues. J was trimmed by 1 base and V by 6 bases; bases with no gene match: 11. The CDR3 loop reads CASSQTKQGKNTEAFF. The CDR3 nucleotides read TGTGCCAGTAGCCAAACGAAACAGGGGAAGAACACTGAAGCTTTCTTT.

Notes on this clone: Germline is not matched at one junction end, which may reflect a read error. The CDR3 here is CASRPGLAGGFQYGQYF. The DNA for the CDR3 is TGTGCCAGCAGACCGGGACTAGCGGGAGGGTTCCAGTACGGGCAGTACTTC. V usage is TRBV7-9 and J usage is TRBJ2-7; 16 positions match TRBD2. The CDR3 contains 17 residues. The V gene's germline CDR1 is SEHNR and CDR2 FQNEAQ (reference sequence).

This clone was recorded once. This chain uses TRBV7-2 with TRBJ1-2; 8 bases line up with TRBD1. V dropped 0 bases and J dropped 3; count of bases not matched to a gene: 3. Germline assignment: CDR1 SGHTA and CDR2 FQGNSA. The CDR3 has 15 residues. CDR3 residues: CASSLAPDRDYGYTF. CDR3 DNA sequence: TGTGCCAGCAGCTTAGCCCCGGACAGGGACTATGGCTACACCTTC.

Only one count was recorded for this clone. This chain uses TRBV13 with TRBJ2-1; 7 nucleotides align to TRBD1. CDR1 and CDR2 from the germline V gene are PRHDT and FYEKMQ (reference sequence). This CDR3 is built from 14 residues. Losses at the gene ends were 5 bases for V and 4 bases for J; bases not matched to a gene: 5. This CDR3 is CASSRRQGYNEQFF. CDR3 sequence (DNA): TGTGCCAGCAGCCGTAGACAGGGTTACAATGAGCAGTTCTTC.

V gene TRBV20-1 combines with J gene TRBJ2-7; D is undetermined. This CDR3 contains 10 residues. Germline assignment: CDR1 DFQATT and CDR2 SNEGSKA (reference sequence). V lost 3 bases and J lost 5, with 5 bases in between. CDR3 region: CSASDDEQYF. In DNA, the CDR3 is TGCAGTGCTAGCGATGACGAGCAGTACTTC.

V and J are TRBV7-2 and TRBJ2-1, with 7 bases aligning to TRBD2. The CDR3 totals 16 residues. Losses at the gene ends were 6 bases for V and 3 bases for J; bases not matched to a gene: 11. Germline CDR1 SGHTA, CDR2 FQGNSA. DNA for the CDR3: TGTGCCAGCAGTTCTAGGGAGGGAGCTAACTACAATGAGCAGTTCTTC. It codes for CASSSREGANYNEQFF.

This clone was counted a single time. This chain uses TRBV5-1 with TRBJ2-7; 8 bases align to TRBD2. V lost 1 base, J lost 0 bases, and 9 bases stayed unmatched. The CDR3 is 17 residues long. Germline V CDR1 and CDR2: SGHRS, YFSETQ. In nucleotides, the CDR3 is TGCGCCAGCAGCTTGTGGAGCGGGGGCGCTAGCTCCTACGAGCAGTACTTC. Residues: CASSLWSGGASSYEQYF. The whole variable domain, filled in from reference TRBV5-1 and TRBJ2-7, reads KAGVTQTPRYLIKTRGQQVTLSCSPISGHRSVSWYQQTPGQGLQFLFEYFSETQRNKGNFPGRFSGRQFSNSRSEMNVSTLELGDSALYLCASSLWSGGASSYEQYFGPGTRLTVT.

This clone was counted once. The CDR3 DNA is TGTGCCAGTAGGAACCCTGGACAGGGGGTAAACCAGCCCCAGCATTTT. Amino acid sequence: CASRNPGQGVNQPQHF. The rearrangement uses TRBV19 and TRBJ1-5; 10 nucleotides match TRBD1. The CDR3 covers 16 residues. J gave up 7 bases and V 6 bases, and 12 bases lay outside the gene matches. Germline CDR1 LNHDA, CDR2 SQIVND (reference sequence).

The chain recombines TRBV2 with TRBJ2-7; D is undetermined. Deletions cut 6 bases from V and 5 bases from J, with 8 bases between. Germline CDR1 is SNHLY and CDR2 is FYNNEI. The CDR3 loop spans 11 amino acids. DNA for the CDR3: TGTGCCAGCAGCCGCCGCGACGAGCAGTACTTC. It encodes CASSRRDEQYF.

The gene calls are TRBV9 and TRBJ1-1, with 9 nucleotides matching TRBD1. This CDR3 contains 15 residues. Germline values: CDR1 SGDLS, CDR2 YYNGEE. V was pared by 4 bases and J by 0 bases, with 4 bases of the junction left unmatched. The CDR3 nucleotides are TGTGCCAGCAGCAGACGACAGGGGGTGAACACTGAAGCTTTCTTT. Residues: CASSRRQGVNTEAFF.

This clone was seen just once. DNA of the CDR3: TGTGCCAGCGCGGGACTAGCGCCCGGCGAGCAGTACTTC. This codes for CASAGLAPGEQYF. The chain carries TRBV6-1 and TRBJ2-7, with 10 bases aligning to TRBD2. CDR3 length: 13 residues. CDR1 is MNHNS and CDR2 is SASEGT in the germline V gene. Trimming took 8 bases from V and 6 from J; bases not matched to a gene: 7.

This sequence joins TRBV6-6 and TRBJ2-7; D remains unclear. V lost 5 bases and J lost 2, with 16 bases in between. Germline CDR1 and CDR2: MNHNY and SVGAGI (reference sequence). This CDR3 comprises 15 residues. CDR3 protein: CASSSQAKRTYEQYF. The CDR3 nucleotides read TGTGCCAGCAGTAGCCAGGCCAAGAGGACCTACGAGCAGTACTTC.

The rearrangement uses TRBV9 and TRBJ2-7; tentatively, D is TRBD1 or TRBD2 (5 bases each). Trimming took 4 bases from V and 6 from J, leaving 17 bases between them. Germline V lookup: CDR1 SGDLS, CDR2 YYNGEE. There are 14 residues in the CDR3. CDR3 residues: CASSTRTGPVEQYF. CDR3 DNA sequence: TGTGCCAGCAGCACCCGGACGGGGCCTGTCGAGCAGTACTTC.

This chain connects TRBV5-1 to TRBJ2-1; 9 bases agree with TRBD2. Germline V gene lookup returns CDR1 SGHRS and CDR2 YFSETQ. CDR3 length equals 16 residues. The trim removed 4 bases at V and 7 bases at J, leaving 12 bases unmatched. The CDR3 spells CASSPQTSGFGNEQFF. The DNA of the CDR3 is TGCGCCAGCAGCCCGCAGACTAGCGGATTTGGTAATGAGCAGTTCTTC.

This chain joins TRBV5-1 and TRBJ2-7; a possible D gene is TRBD1 (6 bases). This CDR3 comprises 14 residues. The germline gives CDR1 SGHRS, CDR2 YFSETQ. V lost 0 bases and J 2 bases, leaving 9 bases between the germline ends. CDR3 loop: CASSLGQAPYEQYF. The DNA for the CDR3 is TGCGCCAGCAGCTTGGGACAGGCACCCTACGAGCAGTACTTC.

V and J are TRBV28 and TRBJ2-7, with 13 bases matching TRBD2. This CDR3 contains 17 residues. Germline CDR1 and CDR2: MDHEN and SYDVKM. The ends lost 1 base at V and 3 bases at J; junction bases unmatched: 6. The CDR3, as DNA: TGTGCCAGCAGTTTATATACGGGGACTAGCGGGATCTACGAGCAGTACTTC. It translates to CASSLYTGTSGIYEQYF.

The rearrangement links TRBV5-1 to TRBJ2-7; 7 positions agree with TRBD1. Germline-derived CDR1 and CDR2 are SGHRS and YFSETQ. Trimming cost V 4 bases and J 2 bases; bases outside gene matches: 6. The CDR3 has 14 residues. The CDR3 region has the DNA TGCGCCAGCAGCCGGGACAGTCGAACCTACGAGCAGTACTTC. Protein: CASSRDSRTYEQYF.